What follows is one T cell receptor (beta chain) and its context. Cohort 3 donors counted as recovered after two negative PCRs, clearance, or resolved symptoms. Profiling relied on immunoSEQ multiplex PCR, and the TCRdb table lists in-frame clones only, not all of them. This sample has a few hundred thousand clones, with around nine tenths found just once. This record comes from a study of blood T cell repertoires in COVID-19. Background on the study: The cDNA or gDNA used as material had been derived from T cells, B-cell-depleted T cells, or PBMCs.

Germline V gives CDR1 SGHAT, CDR2 FQNNGV. The CDR3 is 14 residues long. With 4 bases removed from V and 2 bases from J, the gap between germline ends came to 10 bases. This sequence was found in a woman in her thirties or forties who had recovered from COVID-19. The chain is built from TRBV11-2 and TRBJ2-3; maybe TRBD2 (6 bases). Sequencing input: PBMCs or T cells enriched from blood (not recorded which). The CDR3 protein is CASSSGTFTDTQYF. CDR3 coding DNA: TGTGCCAGCAGCTCCGGGACTTTCACAGATACGCAGTATTTT.